The rows below give T cell receptor beta chains drawn from one sample of a study of blood T cell repertoires in COVID-19. Sequencing was performed with immunoSEQ multiplex PCR; in TCRdb, only in-frame clones are kept and a portion is missing. Altogether a few hundred thousand clones are present, roughly 84% being singletons, with the ten largest covering roughly 3.1%. Material: peripheral blood. Every receptor here comes from a woman aged 18-29 years with acute or convalescent COVID-19. CDR3s include the opening cysteine and the closing phenylalanine or tryptophan. A D gene is named only where the DNA matches it firmly. Size is stated for part of the rows, as once, few or many counts, or as a class when the clone is expanded.

J: TRBJ2-7
D: TRBD2
size: -
V: TRBV18
DNA: TGTGCCAGCTCACCAAGCGGGAGTACTAACTACGAGCAGTACTTC
CDR3: CASSPSGSTNYEQYF

J: TRBJ2-1
D: TRBD2
size: -
V: TRBV7-9
DNA: TGTGCCAGCACTAAGGGGCTAGCGGTACCCTACAATGAGCAGTTCTTC
CDR3: CASTKGLAVPYNEQFF

J: TRBJ2-7
D: TRBD1
size: -
V: TRBV4-1
DNA: TGCGCCAGCAGCCAAGATTCGGCGGACAGGGGAGAAGAGCAGTACTTC
CDR3: CASSQDSADRGEEQYF

J: TRBJ2-7
D: TRBD2
size: -
V: TRBV5-6
DNA: TGTGCCAGCAGCGCCATGTGGCGGGAGAGGCTTTACGAGCAGTACTTC
CDR3: CASSAMWRERLYEQYF

J: TRBJ2-3
D: TRBD1
size: -
V: TRBV24-1
DNA: TGTGCCACCGGGGGGGTACAGGGGGCGAGAGATACGCAGTATTTT
CDR3: CATGGVQGARDTQYF

J: TRBJ2-4
D: TRBD2
size: -
V: TRBV6-5
DNA: TGTGCCAGCAATCGCGGGAGGTTCGGCAAAAACATTCAGTACTTC
CDR3: CASNRGRFGKNIQYF

J: TRBJ2-2
D: -
size: few
V: TRBV3-1/TRBV3-2
DNA: TGTGCCAGCAGCCGGACAGAGGGCACCGGGGAGCTGTTTTTT
CDR3: CASSRTEGTGELFF

J: TRBJ1-2
D: -
size: -
V: TRBV15
DNA: TGTGCCACCAGCAGATCTGGGGCGGGCTACACCTTC
CDR3: CATSRSGAGYTF

J: TRBJ1-1
D: TRBD1
size: -
V: TRBV25-1
DNA: TGTGCCAGCACACAGACAGGGGGGGACACTGAAGCTTTCTTT
CDR3: CASTQTGGDTEAFF

J: TRBJ1-6
D: -
size: -
V: TRBV5-1
DNA: TGCGCCAGCAGCTTGGGGGACATAGAGCCCTATAATTCACCCCTCCACTTT
CDR3: CASSLGDIEPYNSPLHF

J: TRBJ1-1
D: -
size: -
V: TRBV30
DNA: TGTGCCTGGACGGGTCAGGGTATACGGAACACTGAAGCTTTCTTT
CDR3: CAWTGQGIRNTEAFF

J: TRBJ2-5
D: TRBD2
size: once
V: TRBV10-1
DNA: TGCGCCAGCAGCCCAGCGGGAGTCGGGGAGACCCAGTACTTC
CDR3: CASSPAGVGETQYF

J: TRBJ2-1
D: -
size: -
V: TRBV19
DNA: TGTGCCAGTAGTACTACAGGTAACAATGAGCAGTTCTTC
CDR3: CASSTTGNNEQFF

J: TRBJ2-7
D: -
size: -
V: TRBV6-5
DNA: TGTGCCAGCAGTCCCAGCTCGGGACATTACGCCGAGCAGTACTTC
CDR3: CASSPSSGHYAEQYF

J: TRBJ2-7
D: TRBD2
size: -
V: TRBV29-1
DNA: TGCAGCGTCGAACTACTAGCGCCCAGCTCCTACGAGCAGTACTTC
CDR3: CSVELLAPSSYEQYF

J: TRBJ2-3
D: TRBD2
size: -
V: TRBV3-1/TRBV3-2
DNA: TGTGCCAGCAGCCCGGCGGGAGACGCAGATACGCAGTATTTT
CDR3: CASSPAGDADTQYF

J: TRBJ2-1
D: TRBD1
size: -
V: TRBV28
DNA: TGTGCCAGCAGGACCGGGACAGGGTCCTACAATGAGCAGTTCTTC
CDR3: CASRTGTGSYNEQFF

J: TRBJ2-7
D: -
size: -
V: TRBV6-2/TRBV6-3
DNA: TGTGCCAGCAGTTATTTCCCAGGCTACGAGCAGTACTTC
CDR3: CASSYFPGYEQYF

J: TRBJ2-3
D: -
size: -
V: TRBV15
DNA: TGTGCCACCAGCAGATCCCAAACAGATACGCAGTATTTT
CDR3: CATSRSQTDTQYF

J: TRBJ1-2
D: TRBD1
size: -
V: TRBV7-2
DNA: TGTGCCAGCAGCTTAGGGTCAGGGGGTGGCTATGGCTACACCTTC
CDR3: CASSLGSGGGYGYTF

J: TRBJ2-1
D: TRBD2
size: -
V: TRBV6-5
DNA: TGTGCCAGCTTAGCGGGACCCGGAAACAATGAGCAGTTCTTC
CDR3: CASLAGPGNNEQFF

J: TRBJ2-7
D: -
size: -
V: TRBV20-1
DNA: TGCAGTGCTAGTGACGGGAACGAGCAGTACTTC
CDR3: CSASDGNEQYF

J: TRBJ2-7
D: -
size: -
V: TRBV6-5
DNA: TGTGCCAGCAGTTACTCGTACAGAGGGTTCGACGAGCAGTACTTC
CDR3: CASSYSYRGFDEQYF

J: TRBJ2-7
D: -
size: -
V: TRBV19
DNA: TGTGCCAGTAGTATTGGGGGCGGGTACGAGCAGTACTTC
CDR3: CASSIGGGYEQYF

J: TRBJ1-2
D: -
size: -
V: TRBV12-3/TRBV12-4
DNA: TGTGCCAGCAGTTTAGCGGGGCCCTATGGCTACACCTTC
CDR3: CASSLAGPYGYTF

J: TRBJ1-2
D: -
size: -
V: TRBV28
DNA: TGTGCCAGCAGTTCCAGGTGGTATGGCTACACCTTC
CDR3: CASSSRWYGYTF

J: TRBJ1-4
D: -
size: -
V: TRBV28
DNA: TGTGCCAGCAGTTTTTTGGAGGGTTGGGAAAAACTGTTTTTT
CDR3: CASSFLEGWEKLFF

J: TRBJ2-1
D: -
size: -
V: TRBV11-3
DNA: TGTGCCAGCAGCTTGGGTAGCCACAATGAGCAGTTCTTC
CDR3: CASSLGSHNEQFF

J: TRBJ1-5
D: -
size: -
V: TRBV7-9
DNA: TGTGCCAGCAGCTCCTCCGTCGATCAGCCCCAGCATTTT
CDR3: CASSSSVDQPQHF

J: TRBJ2-7
D: TRBD2
size: -
V: TRBV28
DNA: TGTGCCAGCAGTTTCAGCGGGAGTGGGTACGAGCAGTACTTC
CDR3: CASSFSGSGYEQYF

J: TRBJ1-1
D: -
size: -
V: TRBV2
DNA: TGTGCCAGCAGTGCAGGGATGAACACTGAAGCTTTCTTT
CDR3: CASSAGMNTEAFF

J: TRBJ2-1
D: TRBD1
size: -
V: TRBV9
DNA: TGTGCCAGCAGCGTAGTAGGGGACAGGTCCTACAATGAGCAGTTCTTC
CDR3: CASSVVGDRSYNEQFF

J: TRBJ1-6
D: -
size: -
V: TRBV18
DNA: TGTGCCAGCTCCGGAGGGGATAGGGCCACCTATAATTCACCCCTCCACTTT
CDR3: CASSGGDRATYNSPLHF

J: TRBJ1-2
D: -
size: few
V: TRBV7-2
DNA: TGTGCCAGCAGCTTCGGAGGGGCGCGGGGAGGCTACACCTTC
CDR3: CASSFGGARGGYTF

J: TRBJ2-2
D: -
size: few
V: TRBV5-1
DNA: TGCGCCAGCAGCTGGCCGGCGGAGTACGGGGAGCTGTTTTTT
CDR3: CASSWPAEYGELFF

J: TRBJ2-3
D: TRBD2
size: -
V: TRBV7-9
DNA: TGTGCCAGCAGGGGACTAGCGGGAGGGAGGGCAGATACGCAGTATTTT
CDR3: CASRGLAGGRADTQYF

J: TRBJ1-1
D: -
size: -
V: TRBV5-6
DNA: TGTGCCAGCAGCTTGGGACAGAAGAACACTGAAGCTTTCTTT
CDR3: CASSLGQKNTEAFF

J: TRBJ2-1
D: -
size: -
V: TRBV19
DNA: TGTGCCAGTAGTACGGTTAGTCTGCTAGCGCCCTACAATGAGCAGTTCTTC
CDR3: CASSTVSLLAPYNEQFF

J: TRBJ2-7
D: -
size: -
V: TRBV6-2/TRBV6-3
DNA: TGTGCCAGCAGTTACTCAGGGGTAGGCTACGAGCAGTACTTC
CDR3: CASSYSGVGYEQYF

J: TRBJ2-7
D: -
size: few
V: TRBV5-4
DNA: TGTGCCAGCAGCCCCGGCGGCGGGGCGGTTTCCTACGAGCAGTACTTC
CDR3: CASSPGGGAVSYEQYF

J: TRBJ2-7
D: TRBD2
size: -
V: TRBV19
DNA: TGTGCCAGTAGTACGAAGTGGGAGGGGATCTACGAGCAGTACTTC
CDR3: CASSTKWEGIYEQYF

J: TRBJ2-5
D: TRBD2
size: -
V: TRBV9
DNA: TGTGCCAGCAGCGCCAGCGGGGGCAAAGAGACCCAGTACTTC
CDR3: CASSASGGKETQYF

J: TRBJ1-5
D: -
size: -
V: TRBV5-1
DNA: TGCGCCAGCAGCTTGGGCGAATCTGGTCAGCCCCAGCATTTT
CDR3: CASSLGESGQPQHF

J: TRBJ1-1
D: TRBD1
size: few
V: TRBV9
DNA: TGTGCCAGCAGCGGGCAGGGGGCGGTTAACACTGAAGCTTTCTTT
CDR3: CASSGQGAVNTEAFF

J: TRBJ1-2
D: -
size: few
V: TRBV27
DNA: TGTGCCAGCAGTTTAGGGGCCAGCTATGGCTACACCTTC
CDR3: CASSLGASYGYTF

J: TRBJ2-1
D: -
size: -
V: TRBV12-3/TRBV12-4
DNA: TGTGCCACCCGAAGGGGAGGCTGGAATGAGCAGTTCTTC
CDR3: CATRRGGWNEQFF

J: TRBJ1-5
D: TRBD1
size: -
V: TRBV6-2/TRBV6-3
DNA: TGTGCCAGCAGTTACTTAGGGGGCCCGGGCAATCAGCCCCAGCATTTT
CDR3: CASSYLGGPGNQPQHF

J: TRBJ2-1
D: TRBD2
size: once
V: TRBV7-9
DNA: TGTGCCAGCAGCTCGGGACTAGCGGGAGGGGCCCTCAAGTACAATGAGCAGTTCTTC
CDR3: CASSSGLAGGALKYNEQFF

J: TRBJ1-5
D: -
size: -
V: TRBV6-2/TRBV6-3
DNA: TGTGCCAGCAGTTACTGGGGCCAGGGCCAGCCCCAGCATTTT
CDR3: CASSYWGQGQPQHF

J: TRBJ1-1
D: -
size: -
V: TRBV27
DNA: TGTGCCAGCAGTTTAGGACATCAGAACACTGAAGCTTTCTTT
CDR3: CASSLGHQNTEAFF

J: TRBJ2-7
D: TRBD2
size: -
V: TRBV3-1/TRBV3-2
DNA: TGTGCCAGCAGCCGAACCGTAGCGGGAGAGCAGTACTTC
CDR3: CASSRTVAGEQYF

J: TRBJ2-6
D: TRBD1
size: -
V: TRBV5-1
DNA: TGCGCCAGCAGCTGGGGGACAGGGATCGGCTCTGGGGCCAACGTCCTGACTTTC
CDR3: CASSWGTGIGSGANVLTF

J: TRBJ1-5
D: -
size: -
V: TRBV19
DNA: TGTGCCAGAATCTTCACCCTCGACAAATTCAATCAGCCCCAGCATTTT
CDR3: CARIFTLDKFNQPQHF

J: TRBJ2-5
D: TRBD2
size: -
V: TRBV19
DNA: TGTGCCAGTAGTCCGAGGCGGGAGGCCCAAGAGACCCAGTACTTC
CDR3: CASSPRREAQETQYF

J: TRBJ2-1
D: -
size: once
V: TRBV27
DNA: TGTGCCAGCAGTCGGGCGGGGGCCCCGACTAGCCGTGAGCAGTTCTTC
CDR3: CASSRAGAPTSREQFF

J: TRBJ1-5
D: TRBD1
size: few
V: TRBV28
DNA: TGTGCCAGCAGTTTATCCGGGACAGGGGGCTACAATCAGCCCCAGCATTTT
CDR3: CASSLSGTGGYNQPQHF

J: TRBJ1-5
D: TRBD1
size: -
V: TRBV28
DNA: TGTGCCAGCAGTACCTCGGGACAGGGAAAACCTCAGGCGCATTTT
CDR3: CASSTSGQGKPQAHF

J: TRBJ1-4
D: TRBD1
size: -
V: TRBV4-3
DNA: TGCGCCAGCAGCCCCCGGGCTGGGACAGCGGCCGAAAAACTGTTTTTT
CDR3: CASSPRAGTAAEKLFF

J: TRBJ2-7
D: TRBD2
size: -
V: TRBV19
DNA: TGTGCCAGTAGTTCTCAGACTAGCGACTACGAGCAGTACTTC
CDR3: CASSSQTSDYEQYF

J: TRBJ1-1
D: -
size: -
V: TRBV6-2/TRBV6-3
DNA: TGTGCCAGCAGTTACCAGAGGGAGAACACTGAAGCTTTCTTT
CDR3: CASSYQRENTEAFF